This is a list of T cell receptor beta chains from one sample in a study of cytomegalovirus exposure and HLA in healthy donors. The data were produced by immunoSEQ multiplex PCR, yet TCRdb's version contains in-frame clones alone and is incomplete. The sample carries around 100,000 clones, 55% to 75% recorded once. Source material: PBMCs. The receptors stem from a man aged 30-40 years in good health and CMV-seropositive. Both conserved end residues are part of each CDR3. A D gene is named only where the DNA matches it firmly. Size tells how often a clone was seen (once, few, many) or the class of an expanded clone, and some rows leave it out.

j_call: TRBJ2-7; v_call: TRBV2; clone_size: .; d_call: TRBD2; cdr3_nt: TGTGCCAGCCGGAAGCGAGCGGGGGGGCGCGAGCAGTACTTC; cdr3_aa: CASRKRAGGREQYF
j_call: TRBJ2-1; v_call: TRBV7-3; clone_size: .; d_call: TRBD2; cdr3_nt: TGTGCCAGCAGCTCGACTAGCGGGGGTGGTAATGAGCAGTTCTTC; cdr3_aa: CASSSTSGGGNEQFF
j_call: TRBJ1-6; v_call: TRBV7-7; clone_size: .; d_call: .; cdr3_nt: TGTGCTAGCAGCCTACCGTCCATAACCCTCCACTTT; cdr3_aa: CASSLPSITLHF
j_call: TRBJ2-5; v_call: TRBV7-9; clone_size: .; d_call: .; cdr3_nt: TGTGCCAGCAGCTTAGATCCAGCGGCAGAGACCCAGTACTTC; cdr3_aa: CASSLDPAAETQYF
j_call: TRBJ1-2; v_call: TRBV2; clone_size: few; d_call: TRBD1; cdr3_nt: TGTGCCAGCCTCGGACAGGCTCCCTATGGCTACACCTTC; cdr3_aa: CASLGQAPYGYTF
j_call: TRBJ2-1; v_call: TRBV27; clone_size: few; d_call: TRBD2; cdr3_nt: TGTGCCAGCAACCACCTAGCGGGGTCCTACAATGAGCAGTTCTTC; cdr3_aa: CASNHLAGSYNEQFF
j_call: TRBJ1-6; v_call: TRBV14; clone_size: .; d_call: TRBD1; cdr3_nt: TGTGCCAGCAGCCAATCCGGGACAGGGGATTATAATTCACCCCTCCACTTT; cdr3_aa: CASSQSGTGDYNSPLHF
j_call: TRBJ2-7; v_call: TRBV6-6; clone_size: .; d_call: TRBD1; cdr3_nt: TGTGCCAGCAGCCAGACAGGGTACGAGCAGTACTTC; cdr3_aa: CASSQTGYEQYF
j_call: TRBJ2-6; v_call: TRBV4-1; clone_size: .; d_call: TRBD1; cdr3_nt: TGCGCCAGCAGCCAGGACAGGACCTCTGGGGCCAACGTCCTGACTTTC; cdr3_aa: CASSQDRTSGANVLTF
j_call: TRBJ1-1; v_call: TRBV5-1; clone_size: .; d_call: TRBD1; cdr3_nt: TGCGCCAGCAGCTTTGCTGACAGGGACACTGAAGCTTTCTTT; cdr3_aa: CASSFADRDTEAFF
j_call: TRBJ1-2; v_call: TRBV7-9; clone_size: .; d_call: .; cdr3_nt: TGTGCCAGCAGCAAACAGGCTCTTCCCGATGGCTACACCTTC; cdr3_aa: CASSKQALPDGYTF
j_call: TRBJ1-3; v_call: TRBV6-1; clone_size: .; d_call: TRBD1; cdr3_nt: TGTGCCAGCAGTGAAAACCAGGGGGCGGGTGGAAACACCATATATTTT; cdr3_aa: CASSENQGAGGNTIYF
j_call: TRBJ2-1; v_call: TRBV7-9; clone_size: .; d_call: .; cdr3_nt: TGTGCCAGCAGCCCCCCTGTTAGCGGTGGGAATGAGCAGTTCTTC; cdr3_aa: CASSPPVSGGNEQFF
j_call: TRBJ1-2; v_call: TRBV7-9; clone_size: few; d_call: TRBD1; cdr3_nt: TGTGCCAGCAGCACGGGACAGGGGGCCTATGGCTACACCTTC; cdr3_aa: CASSTGQGAYGYTF
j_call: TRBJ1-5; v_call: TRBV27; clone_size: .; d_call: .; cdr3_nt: TGTGCCAGCAGCCGCGGACGGGGGATTTATAGCAATCAGCCCCAGCATTTT; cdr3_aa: CASSRGRGIYSNQPQHF
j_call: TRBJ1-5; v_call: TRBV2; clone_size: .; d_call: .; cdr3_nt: TGTGCCAGCAGTCTTTACTTGCTGCTGGCGGGCAATCAGCCCCAGCATTTT; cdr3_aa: CASSLYLLLAGNQPQHF
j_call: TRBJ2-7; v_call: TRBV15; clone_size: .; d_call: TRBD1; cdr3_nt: TGTGCCACCAGCAGAGATAGGGACAGGGGCTACGAGCAGTACTTC; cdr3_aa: CATSRDRDRGYEQYF
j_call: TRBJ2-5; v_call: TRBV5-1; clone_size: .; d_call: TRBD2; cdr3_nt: TGCGCCAGCAGCTTGGCCGGGACTAGGCAAGAGACCCAGTACTTC; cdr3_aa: CASSLAGTRQETQYF